What follows describes a single TCR beta chain. Its cognate antigen is unknown. The data belong to a study of shared clonotypes between healthy human individuals. Across the study: Three plates each covered CD4 naive and memory; CD8 naive two, CD8 memory one.

Terminally differentiated effector memory CD45RA+ cells were excluded from the naive CD8 cells, which were CD45RO-negative and positively selected for CCR7. Assay: immunoSEQ multiplex PCR; the TCRdb copy retains only in-frame clones and omits some. The sample yields roughly 850,000 clones, 90% to 98% seen once. Study-wide results and caveats: Only a few donors were included, so the genetic and exposure-history diversity represented was limited.

The CDR3 has 14 amino acids. Looked up from germline, CDR1 is MNHEY and CDR2 is SMNVEV (reference sequence). V was cut by 0 bases and J by 4 bases, with 6 bases left in between. The J gene is TRBJ2-2, the V gene TRBV27, with D unclear. The sequence derives from a man aged 25 to 40 in good health. Sequences were obtained from naive CD8+ T cells sorted from blood. The DNA of the CDR3 is TGTGCCAGCAGTTTATCTGTGAGCACCGGGGAGCTGTTTTTT. As protein: CASSLSVSTGELFF.